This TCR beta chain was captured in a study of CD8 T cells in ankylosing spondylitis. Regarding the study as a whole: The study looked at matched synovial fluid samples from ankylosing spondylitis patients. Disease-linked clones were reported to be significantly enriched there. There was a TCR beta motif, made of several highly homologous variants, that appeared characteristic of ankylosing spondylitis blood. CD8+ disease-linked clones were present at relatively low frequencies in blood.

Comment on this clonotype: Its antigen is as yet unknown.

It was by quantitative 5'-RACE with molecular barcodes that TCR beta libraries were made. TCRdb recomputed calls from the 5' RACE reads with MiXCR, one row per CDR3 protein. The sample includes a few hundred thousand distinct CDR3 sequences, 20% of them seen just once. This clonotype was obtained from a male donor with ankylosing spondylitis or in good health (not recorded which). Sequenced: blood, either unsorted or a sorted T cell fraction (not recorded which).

The CDR3 DNA sequence: TGTGCCAGCAGCTTAGTTGTAGGGAGGACAGCTTACGAGCAGTACTTC. Translation: CASSLVVGRTAYEQYF. The V and J genes are TRBV7-2 and TRBJ2-7; D may correspond to TRBD1 or TRBD2 (6 bases each). The CDR3 is 16 residues long. Per the germline V gene, CDR1 is SGHTA and CDR2 is FQGNSA. V dropped 1 base and J dropped 4 bases, with 17 bases sitting between them. The full variable domain, completed using reference TRBV7-2 and TRBJ2-7, is GAGVSQSPSNKVTEKGKDVELRCDPISGHTALYWYRQSLGQGLEFLIYFQGNSAPDKSGLPSDRFSAERTGGSVSTLTIQRTQQEDSAVYLCASSLVVGRTAYEQYFGPGTRLTVT.